The next 6 T cell receptor beta chains were all read from a single sample in a study of control samples from healthy donors and cancer patients (dated by TCRdb to between 2020 and 2021). Preparation of the library involved the immunoSEQ multiplex PCR assay. TCRdb's version of the immuneACCESS table is confined to in-frame rearrangements and falls short of the full clone set. An unresolved V gene accounts for under half of the shortfall where checked; the remainder is of unknown origin. The sample has 150,000 to 200,000 clones on record, more than 85% of them singletons. About 2% of the sample rests with the top ten. What was sequenced was blood. The receptors originated from a woman aged 40 to 49 in good health.

The V call is TRBV6-5, the J call TRBJ1-5; D remains ambiguous. Trimming removed 5 bases from V and 9 bases from J, with 14 bases in between. Germline loops: CDR1 MNHEY, CDR2 SVGAGI. This CDR3 contains 13 residues. This chain's CDR3 is CASSPGRERPQHF. The CDR3 DNA reads TGTGCCAGCAGTCCCGGCCGTGAGAGGCCCCAGCATTTT.

V and J are TRBV4-1 and TRBJ2-1; a possible D gene is TRBD2 (7 bases). V gave up 1 base and J gave up 4 bases, with 14 bases separating them. CDR1 and CDR2 (germline): MGHRA, YSYEKL. This CDR3 region has 16 residues. This CDR3 reads CASSQVGGHNYNEQFF. Here the CDR3 DNA reads TGCGCCAGCAGCCAAGTGGGGGGGCATAATTACAATGAGCAGTTCTTC.

The V gene is TRBV5-1, the J gene TRBJ2-3, with 7 positions matching TRBD2. V gave up 3 bases and J gave up 3 bases; unmatched junction bases: 4. This CDR3 comprises 14 residues. Germline assignment: CDR1 SGHRS and CDR2 YFSETQ. CDR3 nucleotide sequence: TGCGCCAGCAGCTCCGGACTAGTGACAGATACGCAGTATTTT. Translated, it gives CASSSGLVTDTQYF.

The chain recombines TRBV27 with TRBJ1-1; maybe TRBD1 (5 bases). V lost 6 bases and J lost 4, with 18 bases in between. Germline V gene sequence: CDR1 MNHEY, CDR2 SMNVEV (reference sequence). CDR3 size: 15 residues. The CDR3 protein is CASSSAGTHPTEAFF. In DNA form, the CDR3 reads TGTGCCAGCAGCTCAGCCGGGACCCACCCCACTGAAGCTTTCTTT.

This clone was detected once. The chain carries TRBV3-1 (or the pseudogene TRBV3-2) and TRBJ2-6; D is ambiguous. V lost 0 bases and J lost 4, with 10 bases in between. The length of the CDR3 is 16 residues. Germline V CDR1 and CDR2: LGHDT, YNNKEL (reference sequence). In nucleotides, the CDR3 is TGTGCCAGCAGCCAAGATGGGTTAGGGGGGGCCAACGTCCTGACTTTC. It is translated as CASSQDGLGGANVLTF.

This clone was seen only once. The V call is TRBV7-8, the J call TRBJ1-1, with TRBD1 matching over 7 bases. The trim removed 3 bases at V and 4 bases at J, leaving 26 bases unmatched. This CDR3 contains 21 residues. Germline V CDR1 and CDR2: SGHVS, FQNEAQ. CDR3 residues: CASSFSTTRGTASRIVTEAFF. CDR3 DNA: TGTGCCAGCAGCTTTTCTACTACCCGTGGGACAGCCTCTAGAATAGTCACTGAAGCTTTCTTT.